This TCR beta chain was documented in a study of blood T cell repertoires in COVID-19. This clone was recorded only once. Germline CDR1 reads LNHDA; CDR2 reads SQIVND (reference sequence). With 6 bases clipped from V and 4 bases from J, the junction kept 10 bases outside the gene matches. The CDR3 is 15 amino acids. This table comes from immunoSEQ multiplex PCR, and its TCRdb copy is limited to in-frame clones, with some not included. The sample has over 300,000 clones; 85% to 90% are singletons. V and J are TRBV19 and TRBJ2-5, with 8 positions matching TRBD1. This clonotype was obtained from a man aged 18 to 30 with active or convalescent COVID-19. The source material was peripheral blood. The CDR3 region is CASRGAGGGRETQYF. In nucleotides, the CDR3 is TGTGCCAGTAGGGGGGCAGGGGGCGGTCGAGAGACCCAGTACTTC.